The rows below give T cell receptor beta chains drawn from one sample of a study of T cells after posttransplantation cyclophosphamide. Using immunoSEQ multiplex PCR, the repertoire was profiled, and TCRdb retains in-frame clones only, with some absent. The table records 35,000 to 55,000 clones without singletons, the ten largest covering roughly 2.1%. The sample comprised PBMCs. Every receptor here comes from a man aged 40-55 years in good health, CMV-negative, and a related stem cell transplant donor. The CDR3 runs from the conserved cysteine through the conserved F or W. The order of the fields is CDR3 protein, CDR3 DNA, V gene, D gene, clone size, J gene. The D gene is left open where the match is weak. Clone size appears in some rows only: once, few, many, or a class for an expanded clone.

CDR3 protein: CASSEGLGGGTRTQYF
CDR3 DNA: TGTGCCAGCAGTGAAGGGTTAGGGGGGGGGACACGAACCCAGTACTTC
V gene: TRBV6-1
D gene: NA
clone size: many
J gene: TRBJ2-5

CDR3 protein: CASSVDRELREAFF
CDR3 DNA: TGTGCCAGCAGCGTCGACAGGGAATTGCGTGAAGCTTTCTTT
V gene: TRBV5-4
D gene: TRBD1
clone size: many
J gene: TRBJ1-1

CDR3 protein: CASSTGTDNSPLHF
CDR3 DNA: TGTGCCAGCAGTACCGGGACAGATAATTCACCCCTCCACTTT
V gene: TRBV25-1
D gene: TRBD1
clone size: few
J gene: TRBJ1-6

CDR3 protein: CASSLGGSDTDTQYF
CDR3 DNA: TGTGCCAGCAGCTTAGGAGGGAGTGACACAGATACGCAGTATTTT
V gene: TRBV11-2
D gene: NA
clone size: NA
J gene: TRBJ2-3

CDR3 protein: CASKGAGIWGTDTQYF
CDR3 DNA: TGTGCCAGTAAGGGGGCGGGAATCTGGGGCACAGATACGCAGTATTTT
V gene: TRBV19
D gene: NA
clone size: many
J gene: TRBJ2-3

CDR3 protein: CASSLGSRGGAETQYF
CDR3 DNA: TGTGCCAGCAGCCTCGGATCTCGCGGGGGGGCAGAGACCCAGTACTTC
V gene: TRBV7-3
D gene: TRBD2
clone size: many
J gene: TRBJ2-5

CDR3 protein: CASSGQNSNQPQHF
CDR3 DNA: TGTGCCAGCAGTGGCCAAAATAGCAATCAGCCCCAGCATTTT
V gene: TRBV6-5
D gene: NA
clone size: few
J gene: TRBJ1-5

CDR3 protein: CASSAGVGEQYF
CDR3 DNA: TGCGCCAGCAGCGCCGGGGTGGGCGAGCAGTACTTC
V gene: TRBV10-1
D gene: NA
clone size: many
J gene: TRBJ2-7

CDR3 protein: CAAQGTGEKTFF
CDR3 DNA: TGTGCCGCACAGGGAACAGGGGAAAAAACTTTCTTT
V gene: TRBV27
D gene: TRBD1
clone size: few
J gene: TRBJ1-1

CDR3 protein: CASSSGGSSGANVLTF
CDR3 DNA: TGTGCCAGCAGTTCCGGGGGGTCGTCTGGGGCCAACGTCCTGACTTTC
V gene: TRBV27
D gene: TRBD2
clone size: few
J gene: TRBJ2-6

CDR3 protein: CASSIRGTSGAEETQYF
CDR3 DNA: TGTGCCAGTAGTATAAGGGGGACTAGCGGAGCAGAAGAGACCCAGTACTTC
V gene: TRBV19
D gene: TRBD2
clone size: many
J gene: TRBJ2-5

CDR3 protein: CASHGQGTNVLTF
CDR3 DNA: TGTGCCAGTCACGGACAGGGAACCAACGTCCTGACTTTC
V gene: TRBV19
D gene: TRBD1
clone size: many
J gene: TRBJ2-6

CDR3 protein: CASSLAWTGEHQPQHF
CDR3 DNA: TGTGCCAGCAGCTTGGCTTGGACAGGGGAACATCAGCCCCAGCATTTT
V gene: TRBV5-4
D gene: TRBD1
clone size: many
J gene: TRBJ1-5

CDR3 protein: CASSRVGEVYNEQFF
CDR3 DNA: TGCGCCAGCAGCCGAGTGGGGGAGGTCTACAATGAGCAGTTCTTC
V gene: TRBV4-3
D gene: NA
clone size: NA
J gene: TRBJ2-1

CDR3 protein: CASSLSGDYEQYF
CDR3 DNA: TGTGCCAGCAGCCTAAGCGGGGACTACGAGCAGTACTTC
V gene: TRBV7-9
D gene: TRBD2
clone size: NA
J gene: TRBJ2-7

CDR3 protein: CASSIRQGGEAFF
CDR3 DNA: TGTGCCAGCAGCATCAGACAGGGCGGTGAAGCTTTCTTT
V gene: TRBV7-6
D gene: TRBD1
clone size: many
J gene: TRBJ1-1

CDR3 protein: CASSPDVRLAGLYNEQFF
CDR3 DNA: TGTGCCAGCAGCCCCGATGTAAGACTAGCGGGGCTCTACAATGAGCAGTTCTTC
V gene: TRBV11-2
D gene: TRBD2
clone size: NA
J gene: TRBJ2-1

CDR3 protein: CASSLVPSGEYNEQFF
CDR3 DNA: TGTGCCAGCAGCTTAGTTCCTAGCGGGGAATACAATGAGCAGTTCTTC
V gene: TRBV7-8
D gene: TRBD2
clone size: NA
J gene: TRBJ2-1

CDR3 protein: CASSLATGVNQPQHF
CDR3 DNA: TGTGCCAGCAGCTTAGCGACAGGGGTCAATCAGCCCCAGCATTTT
V gene: TRBV7-2
D gene: TRBD1
clone size: few
J gene: TRBJ1-5

CDR3 protein: CASSLGLGLAGDEQFF
CDR3 DNA: TGTGCCAGCAGCTTGGGTTTGGGACTAGCGGGAGACGAGCAGTTCTTC
V gene: TRBV5-6
D gene: TRBD2
clone size: many
J gene: TRBJ2-1

CDR3 protein: CASSVVQEREQFF
CDR3 DNA: TGTGCCAGCAGTGTCGTACAGGAAAGAGAGCAGTTCTTC
V gene: TRBV6-1
D gene: NA
clone size: many
J gene: TRBJ2-1

CDR3 protein: CASRNSGANTGELFF
CDR3 DNA: TGTGCCAGCAGAAATAGCGGGGCGAACACCGGGGAGCTGTTTTTT
V gene: TRBV7-9
D gene: TRBD2
clone size: NA
J gene: TRBJ2-2

CDR3 protein: CASSPGNGGGPGANVLTF
CDR3 DNA: TGTGCCAGCAGTCCAGGGAATGGGGGGGGGCCTGGGGCCAACGTCCTGACTTTC
V gene: TRBV27
D gene: NA
clone size: NA
J gene: TRBJ2-6

CDR3 protein: CASSPPGQGTGTQYF
CDR3 DNA: TGTGCCAGCTCACCACCGGGACAGGGGACGGGGACCCAGTACTTC
V gene: TRBV18
D gene: TRBD1
clone size: few
J gene: TRBJ2-5

CDR3 protein: CASSSGQGPGGFNSPLHF
CDR3 DNA: TGTGCCAGCAGCTCCGGACAGGGCCCAGGGGGCTTTAATTCACCCCTCCACTTT
V gene: TRBV5-6
D gene: TRBD1
clone size: few
J gene: TRBJ1-6

CDR3 protein: CASSSGLAGHNEQFF
CDR3 DNA: TGTGCCAGCAGCTCGGGACTAGCGGGACACAATGAGCAGTTCTTC
V gene: TRBV7-9
D gene: TRBD2
clone size: NA
J gene: TRBJ2-1

CDR3 protein: CASGGRRDTQYF
CDR3 DNA: TGTGCCAGCGGAGGGAGGCGGGATACGCAGTATTTT
V gene: TRBV2
D gene: NA
clone size: few
J gene: TRBJ2-3

CDR3 protein: CASGAEIALTHEQFF
CDR3 DNA: TGTGCCAGCGGAGCAGAAATCGCGCTCACCCATGAGCAGTTCTTC
V gene: TRBV6-1
D gene: NA
clone size: many
J gene: TRBJ2-1

CDR3 protein: CASSLAASQYEQYF
CDR3 DNA: TGTGCCAGCAGCTTAGCGGCTTCCCAGTACGAGCAGTACTTC
V gene: TRBV7-2
D gene: NA
clone size: NA
J gene: TRBJ2-7

CDR3 protein: CASSQERGQVGTQYF
CDR3 DNA: TGCGCCAGCAGCCAAGAAAGGGGACAGGTCGGGACCCAGTACTTC
V gene: TRBV4-1
D gene: TRBD1
clone size: few
J gene: TRBJ2-5

CDR3 protein: CASSLAPQMGATGEKLFF
CDR3 DNA: TGTGCCAGCAGCTTAGCCCCACAGATGGGAGCCACTGGCGAAAAACTGTTTTTT
V gene: TRBV7-6
D gene: NA
clone size: many
J gene: TRBJ1-4

CDR3 protein: CASGLPTVSGNTIYF
CDR3 DNA: TGTGCTAGTGGTTTGCCGACAGTCTCTGGAAACACCATATATTTT
V gene: TRBV12-5
D gene: NA
clone size: many
J gene: TRBJ1-3

CDR3 protein: CSAGLAGVPDTQYF
CDR3 DNA: TGCAGCGCGGGACTAGCGGGAGTCCCAGATACGCAGTATTTT
V gene: TRBV29-1
D gene: TRBD2
clone size: many
J gene: TRBJ2-3

CDR3 protein: CASSLGLAGASEQFF
CDR3 DNA: TGTGCTAGCAGCTTGGGACTAGCGGGAGCGAGTGAGCAGTTCTTC
V gene: TRBV7-7
D gene: TRBD2
clone size: many
J gene: TRBJ2-1

CDR3 protein: CASSQEDSGGEAFF
CDR3 DNA: TGTGCCAGCAGCCAAGAAGACTCCGGGGGGGAAGCTTTCTTT
V gene: TRBV4-2
D gene: NA
clone size: many
J gene: TRBJ1-1

CDR3 protein: CATRLAGTDTQYF
CDR3 DNA: TGTGCCACCAGACTAGCGGGCACAGATACGCAGTATTTT
V gene: TRBV6-5
D gene: TRBD2
clone size: many
J gene: TRBJ2-3

CDR3 protein: CASSFGGGSSGNTIYF
CDR3 DNA: TGCGCCAGCAGCTTCGGGGGAGGGTCATCAGGAAACACCATATATTTT
V gene: TRBV5-1
D gene: NA
clone size: many
J gene: TRBJ1-3

CDR3 protein: CASSVQGANNEKLFF
CDR3 DNA: TGTGCCAGCAGCGTACAGGGGGCCAATAATGAAAAACTGTTTTTT
V gene: TRBV5-4
D gene: TRBD1
clone size: many
J gene: TRBJ1-4

CDR3 protein: CASTQAVGGSLEAFF
CDR3 DNA: TGTGCCAGCACCCAAGCGGTAGGGGGAAGTCTTGAAGCTTTCTTT
V gene: TRBV7-9
D gene: NA
clone size: few
J gene: TRBJ1-1

CDR3 protein: CASSIRGAGNQPQHF
CDR3 DNA: TGTGCCAGTAGTATTCGGGGGGCCGGCAATCAGCCCCAGCATTTT
V gene: TRBV19
D gene: NA
clone size: many
J gene: TRBJ1-5

CDR3 protein: CASSLWLTGPLSGANVLTF
CDR3 DNA: TGTGCCAGCAGCTTGTGGTTGACAGGCCCCCTCTCTGGGGCCAACGTCCTGACTTTC
V gene: TRBV5-6
D gene: NA
clone size: many
J gene: TRBJ2-6

CDR3 protein: CASSILTGDGYTF
CDR3 DNA: TGTGCCAGCAGTATCCTCACAGGGGATGGCTACACCTTC
V gene: TRBV6-5
D gene: TRBD1
clone size: medium-sized
J gene: TRBJ1-2

CDR3 protein: CASSFASEAFF
CDR3 DNA: TGCGCCAGCAGCTTTGCCAGTGAAGCTTTCTTT
V gene: TRBV5-1
D gene: NA
clone size: NA
J gene: TRBJ1-1

CDR3 protein: CASSSTDGYTF
CDR3 DNA: TGTGCCAGCAGCTCCACAGATGGCTACACCTTC
V gene: TRBV9
D gene: NA
clone size: many
J gene: TRBJ1-2

CDR3 protein: CASSVHGSNQPQHF
CDR3 DNA: TGTGCCAGCAGCGTGCACGGTAGCAATCAGCCCCAGCATTTT
V gene: TRBV2
D gene: NA
clone size: many
J gene: TRBJ1-5

CDR3 protein: CASRSTGYTGELFF
CDR3 DNA: TGTGCCAGCAGATCGACAGGGTACACCGGGGAGCTGTTTTTT
V gene: TRBV7-9
D gene: TRBD1
clone size: NA
J gene: TRBJ2-2

CDR3 protein: CASTQVFGVGTDTQYF
CDR3 DNA: TGTGCCAGCACCCAGGTTTTCGGGGTGGGCACAGATACGCAGTATTTT
V gene: TRBV27
D gene: NA
clone size: NA
J gene: TRBJ2-3

CDR3 protein: CASSKDTPGFSNQPQHF
CDR3 DNA: TGTGCCAGCAGTAAAGACACCCCGGGGTTTAGCAATCAGCCCCAGCATTTT
V gene: TRBV6-1
D gene: NA
clone size: many
J gene: TRBJ1-5